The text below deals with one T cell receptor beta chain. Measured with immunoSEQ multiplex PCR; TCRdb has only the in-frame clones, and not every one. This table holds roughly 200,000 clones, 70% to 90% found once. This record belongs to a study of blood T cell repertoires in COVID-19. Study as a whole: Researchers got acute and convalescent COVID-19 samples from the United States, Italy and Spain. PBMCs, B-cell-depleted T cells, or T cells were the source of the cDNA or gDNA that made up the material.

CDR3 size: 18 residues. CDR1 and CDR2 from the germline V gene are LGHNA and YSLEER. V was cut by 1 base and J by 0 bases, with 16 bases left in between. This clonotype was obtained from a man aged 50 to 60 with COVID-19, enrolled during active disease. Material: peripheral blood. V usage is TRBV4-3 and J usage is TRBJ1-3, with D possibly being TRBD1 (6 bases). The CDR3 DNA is TGCGCCAGCAGCCAAGTCATGAGGACAGTTAGCTCTGGAAACACCATATATTTT. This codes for CASSQVMRTVSSGNTIYF.